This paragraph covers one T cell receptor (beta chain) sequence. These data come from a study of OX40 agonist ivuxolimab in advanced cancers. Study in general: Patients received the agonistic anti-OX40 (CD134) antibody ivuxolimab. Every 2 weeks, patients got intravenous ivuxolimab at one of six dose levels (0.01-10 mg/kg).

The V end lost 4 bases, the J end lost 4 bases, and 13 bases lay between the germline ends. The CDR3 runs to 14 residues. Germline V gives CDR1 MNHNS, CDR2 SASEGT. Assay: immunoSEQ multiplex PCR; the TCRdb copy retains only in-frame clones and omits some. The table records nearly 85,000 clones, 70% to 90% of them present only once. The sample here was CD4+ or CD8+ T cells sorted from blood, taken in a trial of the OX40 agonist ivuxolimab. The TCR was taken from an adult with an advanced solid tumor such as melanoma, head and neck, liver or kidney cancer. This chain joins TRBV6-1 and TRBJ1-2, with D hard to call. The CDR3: CASSVSGSGYGYTF. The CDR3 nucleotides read TGTGCCAGCAGTGTATCAGGTTCTGGCTATGGCTACACCTTC.